The 15 T cell receptor beta chains below come from one sample, sequenced in a study of cytomegalovirus exposure and HLA in healthy donors. Generated by immunoSEQ multiplex PCR, the TCRdb table keeps only in-frame clones and is missing some. Among some 98,000 clones listed, 87% were seen once. Sequenced material: PBMCs. These receptors originate from a man aged 18 to 35 in good health and CMV-seropositive.

V usage is TRBV5-6 and J usage is TRBJ2-7; D is undetermined. The CDR3 has 11 residues. Between the trimmed V and J ends, which lost 3 bases and 2 bases, there was a span of 3 bases. Per the germline V gene, CDR1 is SGHDT and CDR2 is YYEEEE. The CDR3 DNA reads as TGTGCCAGCAGCTCCGCCTACGAGCAGTACTTC. The encoded protein is CASSSAYEQYF.

The chain carries TRBV11-3 and TRBJ2-1, with D perhaps matching TRBD2 (6 bases). The CDR3 is 15 amino acids. CDR1 is SGHNT and CDR2 is YENEEA in the germline V gene. Trimming cost V 5 bases and J 6 bases, with 17 bases left between them. The CDR3 region is CASSAGQAGPNEQFF. The CDR3 DNA sequence: TGTGCCAGCAGCGCAGGACAAGCGGGCCCCAATGAGCAGTTCTTC.

J is TRBJ2-2 and V is TRBV13; no clear D. V lost 4 bases to trimming and J lost 1 base, with 4 bases between them. The germline V gene encodes CDR1 PRHDT and CDR2 FYEKMQ (reference sequence). CDR3 length: 13 amino acids. CDR3 loop: CASSSENTGELFF. Here the CDR3 DNA reads TGTGCCAGCAGCTCAGAGAACACCGGGGAGCTGTTTTTT.

The chain links TRBV29-1 to TRBJ2-1, with TRBD1 matching 9 bases. The CDR3 totals 16 residues. The trim removed 7 bases at V and 0 bases at J, leaving 10 bases unmatched. The germline CDR1 and CDR2 sequences are SQVTM and ANQGSEA. DNA of the CDR3: TGCAGCGCCGGTCGGACAGGGGCCCTCTCCTACAATGAGCAGTTCTTC. This encodes CSAGRTGALSYNEQFF.

J is TRBJ2-5 and V is TRBV6-5; D call uncertain. The CDR3 has 14 amino acids. Germline loops: CDR1 MNHEY, CDR2 SVGAGI. The V gene lost 5 bases and the J gene lost 4 bases, with 14 bases spanning the gap. CDR3 residues: CASSPQTLLETQYF. The CDR3 DNA reads as TGTGCCAGCAGTCCTCAGACTCTTCTAGAGACCCAGTACTTC.

This chain joins TRBV19 and TRBJ1-1; 7 nucleotides agree with TRBD1. J gave up 3 bases and V 5 bases, and 12 bases lay outside the gene matches. Germline-derived CDR1 and CDR2 are LNHDA and SQIVND (reference sequence). The CDR3 extends over 16 amino acids. The CDR3 nucleotides read TGTGCCAGTAGTGTCTATTATGAGGACAGGTACACTGAAGCTTTCTTT. It yields the protein CASSVYYEDRYTEAFF.

The J gene is TRBJ2-3, the V gene TRBV28; 9 nucleotides align to TRBD1. The germline gives CDR1 MDHEN, CDR2 SYDVKM. The CDR3 is 13 residues long. V lost 10 bases, J lost 5 bases, and 7 bases stayed unmatched. The CDR3 nucleotides read TGTGCCACACACAGGGGGCGCGTAGATACGCAGTATTTT. Its translation: CATHRGRVDTQYF.

V and J are TRBV19 and TRBJ1-4, with D tentatively TRBD1 (6 bases). The CDR3 extends over 14 amino acids. Germline V gives CDR1 LNHDA, CDR2 SQIVND (reference sequence). Trimming pared 4 bases from V and 7 bases from J, leaving 13 bases between. For the CDR3, the DNA is TGTGCCAGTAGTAAACAGGGATTTGGTGAAAAACTGTTTTTT. Protein sequence: CASSKQGFGEKLFF.

This chain connects TRBV5-1 to TRBJ2-3; 13 bases match TRBD2. The germline V gene has CDR1 SGHRS and CDR2 YFSETQ. The CDR3 extends over 18 amino acids. J gave up 2 bases and V 3 bases, and 9 bases lay outside the gene matches. The chain's CDR3 is CASSWTSGTSGNTDTQYF. CDR3 nucleotides: TGCGCCAGCAGCTGGACGTCCGGGACTAGCGGGAACACAGATACGCAGTATTTT.

The CDR3 bases are TGTGCCACCCAAGACAGGGAGAATGAAAAACTGTTTTTT. Translating it yields CATQDRENEKLFF. The gene calls are TRBV2 and TRBJ1-4, with TRBD1 identical over 7 bases. Trimming removed 10 bases from V and 5 bases from J; junction bases left unmatched: 7. Germline V CDR1 and CDR2: SNHLY, FYNNEI. The CDR3 is made up of 13 amino acids.

This chain uses TRBV5-1 with TRBJ2-7; weak D call: TRBD1 (6 bases). The CDR3 contains 13 residues. Germline V gene sequence: CDR1 SGHRS, CDR2 YFSETQ. The V gene lost 2 bases and the J gene lost 5 bases, with 11 bases spanning the gap. CDR3 DNA sequence: TGCGCCAGCAGCTTATGGGACATCAACGAGCAGTACTTC. It encodes CASSLWDINEQYF. Complete variable domain (other parts from reference TRBV5-1 and TRBJ2-7): KAGVTQTPRYLIKTRGQQVTLSCSPISGHRSVSWYQQTPGQGLQFLFEYFSETQRNKGNFPGRFSGRQFSNSRSEMNVSTLELGDSALYLCASSLWDINEQYFGPGTRLTVT.

The chain is built from TRBV27 and TRBJ2-1, with TRBD1 matching 8 bases. Germline-derived CDR1 and CDR2 are MNHEY and SMNVEV (reference sequence). V dropped 1 base and J dropped 7; count of bases not matched to a gene: 3. The CDR3 contains 14 residues. CDR3 loop: CASSLFDRGNEQFF. DNA of the CDR3: TGTGCCAGCAGTTTATTCGACAGGGGAAATGAGCAGTTCTTC.

This rearrangement joins TRBV7-2 to TRBJ2-7; possible D gene TRBD1, 6 bases. The V end was cut by 5 bases, the J end by 5 bases, with 25 bases between. Germline V gene sequence: CDR1 SGHTA, CDR2 FQGNSA. The CDR3 is 17 residues long. CDR3 sequence reads: CASSQTGTLSVRNEQYF. The DNA of the CDR3 is TGTGCCAGCAGCCAGACTGGGACACTCAGCGTCAGGAACGAGCAGTACTTC.

The chain links TRBV27 to TRBJ1-5; 11 nucleotides agree with TRBD1. In germline, CDR1 is MNHEY, CDR2 SMNVEV (reference sequence). J lost 6 bases, V lost 5 bases, and 9 bases had no gene match. This CDR3 region has 16 residues. The CDR3 coding sequence is TGTGCCAGCAGTCCTCGGACAGGGGGCGCGGTTCAGCCCCAGCATTTT. This encodes CASSPRTGGAVQPQHF.

The rearrangement links TRBV10-2 to TRBJ2-7, with 7 bases lining up with TRBD2. CDR1 is WSHSY and CDR2 is SAAADI in the germline V gene. V was clipped by 6 bases and J by 0 bases; unmatched bases: 8. The CDR3 length is 15 residues. The CDR3 nucleotides are TGCGCCAGCAGAGTTTCTAGCGGACTCTCCTACGAGCAGTACTTC. Amino acids: CASRVSSGLSYEQYF.